This entry lists 8 T cell receptor beta chains sequenced from one sample in a study of blood T cell repertoires in COVID-19. Sequencing used immunoSEQ multiplex PCR; TCRdb keeps in-frame clones, though not all of them. The profile shows some 300,000 clones, over 75% of them singletons. Material: PBMCs or T cells enriched from blood (not recorded which). The receptors were gathered from a woman aged 30 to 39 who had recovered from COVID-19.

The chain uses TRBV19 and TRBJ2-1; 9 bases fit TRBD1. Germline V gene data show CDR1 as LNHDA and CDR2 as SQIVND (reference sequence). Germline trimming cut 9 bases from V and 4 bases from J; bases unmatched to any gene: 7. This CDR3 contains 14 residues. CDR3 in amino acids: CASRTGTGYNEQFF. The CDR3 coding sequence is TGTGCCAGCCGGACCGGGACAGGGTACAATGAGCAGTTCTTC. Supplemented by reference TRBV19 and TRBJ2-1, the full variable domain reads DGGITQSPKYLFRKEGQNVTLSCEQNLNHDAMYWYRQDPGQGLRLIYYSQIVNDFQKGDIAEGYSVSREKKESFPLTVTSAQKNPTAFYLCASRTGTGYNEQFFGPGTRLTVL.

This clone has more than one count but fewer than ten. CDR3 amino acids: CASSLASGSSSYNEQFF. The CDR3 DNA follows: TGTGCCAGCAGCCTTGCTAGCGGGTCCAGCTCCTACAATGAGCAGTTCTTC. This chain uses TRBV3-1 (or the pseudogene TRBV3-2) with TRBJ2-1; 8 bases map to TRBD2. Trimming removed 4 bases from V and 0 bases from J; junction bases left unmatched: 8. CDR1 is LGHDT, CDR2 YNNKEL, per germline (reference sequence). The CDR3 spans 17 residues.

The chain combines TRBV18 with TRBJ1-2; D possibly corresponds to TRBD1 (6 bases). Germline CDR1 is KGHSH and CDR2 is LQKENI. Trimming shortened V by 3 bases and J by 2 bases, and 13 bases separated the two germline ends. CDR3 length: 15 residues. The CDR3: CASSPQGNQNYGYTF. Here the CDR3 DNA reads TGTGCCAGCTCACCCCAGGGGAATCAAAACTATGGCTACACCTTC.

The chain carries TRBV24-1 and TRBJ2-2; 9 bases fit TRBD1. The CDR3 extends over 17 amino acids. CDR1 and CDR2 from the germline V gene are KGHDR and SFDVKD. V was pared by 2 bases and J by 5 bases, with 8 bases of the junction left unmatched. The CDR3 region has the DNA TGTGCCACCAGTGATTCAGCCGGGACAGGGAGAACCGGGGAGCTGTTTTTT. It specifies CATSDSAGTGRTGELFF.

V usage is TRBV9 and J usage is TRBJ1-2; no reliable D call. Trimming cost V 3 bases and J 4 bases, with 16 bases left between them. In germline, CDR1 is SGDLS, CDR2 YYNGEE. CDR3 length equals 15 residues. DNA for the CDR3: TGTGCCAGCAGCGCCCCGGGTCGGGGTACCTATGGCTACACCTTC. It encodes CASSAPGRGTYGYTF.

Details on this clone: Other DNA sequences within the sample encode an identical CDR3. The chain carries TRBV6-2 or TRBV6-3 and TRBJ2-5; D possibly corresponds to TRBD1 (6 bases). Germline CDR1 is MNHEY and CDR2 is SVGEGT. The CDR3 extends over 11 amino acids. Trimming removed 5 bases from V and 5 bases from J, with 6 bases in between. CDR3 region: CASSQGETQYF. CDR3 nucleotide sequence: TGTGCCAGCAGTCAGGGGGAGACCCAGTACTTC.

The chain is built from TRBV28 and TRBJ1-5; D ambiguous. The V gene lost 3 bases and the J gene lost 0 bases, with 12 bases spanning the gap. Germline loops: CDR1 MDHEN, CDR2 SYDVKM. The CDR3 sequence is 16 residues long. As DNA, the CDR3 is TGTGCCAGCAGTTTGAATAGAATAGATAGCAATCAGCCCCAGCATTTT. Its protein is CASSLNRIDSNQPQHF. Full variable domain (remainder filled in from reference TRBV28 and TRBJ1-5): DVKVTQSSRYLVKRTGEKVFLECVQDMDHENMFWYRQDPGLGLRLIYFSYDVKMKEKGDIPEGYSVSREKKERFSLILESASTNQTSMYLCASSLNRIDSNQPQHFGDGTRLSIL.

To note about this clone: Distinct nucleotide sequences in the sample also encode this CDR3. This rearrangement joins TRBV5-1 to TRBJ1-3; TRBD1 matches at 7 bases. Germline lookup yields CDR1 SGHRS and CDR2 YFSETQ. CDR3 length: 14 residues. The junction had 1 base not matched to a gene; V was cut back by 2 bases and J by 2 bases. CDR3 protein: CASSLDRAGNTIYF. The CDR3 bases are TGCGCCAGCAGCTTAGACAGGGCTGGAAACACCATATATTTT.